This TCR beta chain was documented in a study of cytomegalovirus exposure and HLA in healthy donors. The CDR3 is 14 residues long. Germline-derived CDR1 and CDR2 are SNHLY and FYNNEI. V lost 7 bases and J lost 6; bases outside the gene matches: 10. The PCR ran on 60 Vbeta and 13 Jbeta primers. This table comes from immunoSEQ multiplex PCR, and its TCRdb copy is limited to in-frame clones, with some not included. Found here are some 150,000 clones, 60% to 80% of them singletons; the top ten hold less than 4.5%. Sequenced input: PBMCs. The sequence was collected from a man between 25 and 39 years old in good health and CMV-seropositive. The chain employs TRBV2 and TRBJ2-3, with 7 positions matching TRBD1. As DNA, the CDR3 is TGTGCCAGCAAGAAAGACAGGGTTACCGATACGCAGTATTTT. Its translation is CASKKDRVTDTQYF.